This T cell receptor beta chain derives from a study of shared clonotypes between healthy human individuals. The table came from immunoSEQ multiplex PCR; TCRdb's copy has only in-frame clones and leaves some out. The sample has around 1 million clones, approximately 80% seen once. The donors, all of them Caucasian adults, lived in Nashville, Tennessee. CDR1 and CDR2 from the germline V gene are LNHDA and SQIVND (reference sequence). This CDR3 contains 15 residues. The V gene lost 8 bases and the J gene lost 1 base, with 15 bases spanning the gap. This clone was observed once. V gene TRBV19 combines with J gene TRBJ1-5, with a possible D match to TRBD1 (6 bases). This TCR derives from a man younger than 35 in good health. Sequenced material: memory CD4+ T cells sorted from blood. The subset was: CD45RA-negative fraction. The CDR3 region is CASLAGERSNQPQHF. The CDR3 nucleotides read TGTGCCAGTCTCGCAGGGGAGAGGAGCAATCAGCCCCAGCATTTT.